The 13 T cell receptor beta chains in this list originate from one sample, sequenced in a study of T cells in women clearing cervical HPV infection. The assay was immunoSEQ multiplex PCR, and TCRdb's table has in-frame clones only and misses some. The sample's table shows about 36,000 clones. The sequencing sample was made of blood buffy coat. Every receptor here comes from a woman aged 18-70 years with a cervical HPV16 infection that either progressed to CIN3+ or cleared (not recorded which).

With respect to this clone: At one of its ends the junction is not consistent with the germline gene, which may arise from a read error. The read ends 3 residues early relative to the CDR3; the germline J gene fills the gap. The chain joins TRBV7-2 to TRBJ1-1, with 7 bases that match TRBD1. The germline CDR1 and CDR2 sequences are SGHTA and FQGNSA. The CDR3 has 16 amino acids. CDR3 bases read: TGTGCCAGCAGCATAGCGGACAGGTATATGAACACTGAA. It codes for CASSIADRYMNTE. The whole CDR3 protein reads CASSIADRYMNTEAFF.

With respect to this clone: The CDR3 goes on 3 residues after the read ends, and that part is filled in from the germline J gene. This chain uses TRBV10-3 with TRBJ1-1; 9 bases fit TRBD1. Germline V gene sequence: CDR1 ENHRY, CDR2 SYGVKD. There are 13 residues in the CDR3. Unmatched junction bases numbered 2, after V lost 4 bases and J lost 5 bases. CDR3 region: CAISGTGDTEAFF. The part of the CDR3 DNA that was read is TGTGCCATCAGTGGGACAGGGGATACTGAA.

Turning to this clone: The CDR3 is cut off 3 residues early in the read; its end comes from the germline J gene. The V call is TRBV30, the J call TRBJ2-3; 7 bases line up with TRBD1. Germline loops: CDR1 GTSNPN, CDR2 SVGIG (reference sequence). V shed 1 base and J 3 bases; nucleotides not matched to a gene: 4. The CDR3 length is 14 residues. CDR3: CAWSGGTDTDTQYF. CDR3 DNA (partial): TGTGCCTGGAGTGGGGGGACAGATACAGATACG.

A remark on this clone: The CDR3 extends 3 residues past the end of the read, so its final part is completed from the germline J gene. V usage is TRBV20-1 and J usage is TRBJ2-5; 10 positions agree with TRBD2. Germline CDR1 and CDR2: DFQATT and SNEGSKA (reference sequence). CDR3 length: 15 amino acids. Trimming at V came to 6 bases and at J to 2 bases, leaving 9 bases not matched to a gene. The sequenced part of the CDR3 DNA is TGCAGTGCGCCAACGCTAGCGGGGGCTCAAGAGACC. This gives the protein CSAPTLAGAQET. The entire CDR3 is CSAPTLAGAQETQYF.

With respect to this clone: The read comes to an end 3 residues before the CDR3 does, leaving the germline J gene to fill in the end. This rearrangement joins TRBV6-2 or TRBV6-3 to TRBJ2-2; a weak D match, TRBD2 (6 bases). V was trimmed by 5 bases and J by 4 bases, leaving 14 bases between them. CDR1 is MNHEY, CDR2 SVGEGT, per germline. The CDR3 spans 15 residues. The CDR3 sequence is CASSPPGLSTGELFF. The CDR3 bases that were read are TGTGCCAGCAGTCCCCCGGGACTTTCCACCGGGGAG.

On this clone: The CDR3 end lies 3 residues beyond the end of the read and is filled in from the germline J gene. This rearrangement joins TRBV20-1 to TRBJ2-7; maybe TRBD2 (6 bases). Germline V gene sequence: CDR1 DFQATT, CDR2 SNEGSKA (reference sequence). The V gene lost 1 base and the J gene lost 2 bases, with 24 bases spanning the gap. The CDR3 is 18 residues long. Incomplete CDR3 DNA: TGCAGTGCTAGAGGGGGCTATCAGGAAGGACTACCTCCCTACGAG. Protein product: CSARGGYQEGLPPYE. The full CDR3 sequence reads CSARGGYQEGLPPYEQYF.

Note on this clone: The DNA ends 3 residues before the CDR3 does, and the rest of the CDR3 is filled in from the germline J gene. V usage is TRBV10-3 and J usage is TRBJ1-3, with 8 positions matching TRBD1. Trimming took 0 bases from V and 5 from J; bases not matched to a gene: 9. The CDR3 has 17 amino acids. Germline loops: CDR1 ENHRY, CDR2 SYGVKD. Partial CDR3 DNA: TGTGCCATCAGTGAGTCGGGGCAGGGGGCGCGAAGAAACACC. This translates into CAISESGQGARRNT. Given in full, the CDR3 is CAISESGQGARRNTIYF.

Remarks on this clone: Read sequence stops 3 residues before the CDR3 end, and the germline J gene provides the missing end. The V gene is TRBV5-1, the J gene TRBJ2-7, with unresolved D. The CDR3 extends over 14 amino acids. Germline lookup yields CDR1 SGHRS and CDR2 YFSETQ. Trimming took 0 bases from V and 0 from J, leaving 7 bases between them. CDR3 sequence: CASSLGHSSYEQYF. The part of the CDR3 DNA that was read is TGCGCCAGCAGCTTGGGACATAGCTCCTACGAG.

As to this clone: The read ends 3 residues early relative to the CDR3; the germline J gene fills the gap. The gene calls are TRBV18 and TRBJ2-7; D unclear. The CDR3 totals 13 residues. Deletions cut 6 bases from V and 2 bases from J, with 11 bases between. CDR1 and CDR2 from the germline V gene are KGHSH and LQKENI. The DNA read from the CDR3 is TGTGCCAGCTCTACCATGGGCCCCTACGAG. Residues: CASSTMGPYE. The entire CDR3 protein is CASSTMGPYEQYF.

As regards this clone: Read data end 3 residues before the CDR3 end; the end is taken from the germline J gene. The J gene is TRBJ2-3, the V gene TRBV20-1; 12 positions match TRBD2. CDR3 size: 18 residues. Germline CDR1 and CDR2: DFQATT and SNEGSKA (reference sequence). The J segment lost 1 base and the V segment lost 3 bases, leaving 11 bases of the junction unmatched. CDR3 bases read: TGCAGTGCTAGGGCATCTAGCGGGAGGGGGTCCCGCACAGATACG. Translated: CSARASSGRGSRTDT. The whole CDR3 reads CSARASSGRGSRTDTQYF.

Of note for this clone: The sequenced fragment ends 3 residues before the CDR3 boundary, so the rest is inferred from the germline J gene. The chain carries TRBV20-1 and TRBJ2-2; possibly TRBD2 for D (6 bases). This CDR3 has 13 amino acids. CDR1 is DFQATT and CDR2 is SNEGSKA in the germline V gene (reference sequence). V lost 3 bases to trimming and J lost 2 bases, with 7 bases between them. This CDR3 reads CSARGLNTGELFF. The CDR3 bases that were read are TGCAGTGCTAGGGGACTCAACACCGGGGAG.

As concerns this clone: The CDR3 extends 3 residues past the end of the read, so its final part is completed from the germline J gene. This chain links TRBV20-1 with TRBJ2-2; a possible D gene is TRBD1 (7 bases). The V gene's germline CDR1 is DFQATT and CDR2 SNEGSKA (reference sequence). The ends were cut back, 1 base at V and 4 bases at J, with 13 bases in the middle. The CDR3 sequence is 15 residues long. CDR3 bases read: TGCAGTGCTAGAGGGAACAGGGGAGGCACCGGGGAG. This sequence encodes CSARGNRGGTGE. The entire CDR3 protein is CSARGNRGGTGELFF.

A note on this clone: The junction shows a germline mismatch at one end, possibly a read error. The DNA ends 3 residues before the CDR3 does, and the rest of the CDR3 is filled in from the germline J gene. This chain connects TRBV4-2 to TRBJ2-1, with 7 bases lining up with TRBD2. Germline-derived CDR1 and CDR2 are LGHNA and YNFKEQ. CDR3 length: 16 residues. The CDR3 protein is CASSQEDRGVNNEQFF. The part of the CDR3 DNA that was read is TGCGCCAGCAGCCAAGAGGATCGGGGGGTCAACAATGAG.